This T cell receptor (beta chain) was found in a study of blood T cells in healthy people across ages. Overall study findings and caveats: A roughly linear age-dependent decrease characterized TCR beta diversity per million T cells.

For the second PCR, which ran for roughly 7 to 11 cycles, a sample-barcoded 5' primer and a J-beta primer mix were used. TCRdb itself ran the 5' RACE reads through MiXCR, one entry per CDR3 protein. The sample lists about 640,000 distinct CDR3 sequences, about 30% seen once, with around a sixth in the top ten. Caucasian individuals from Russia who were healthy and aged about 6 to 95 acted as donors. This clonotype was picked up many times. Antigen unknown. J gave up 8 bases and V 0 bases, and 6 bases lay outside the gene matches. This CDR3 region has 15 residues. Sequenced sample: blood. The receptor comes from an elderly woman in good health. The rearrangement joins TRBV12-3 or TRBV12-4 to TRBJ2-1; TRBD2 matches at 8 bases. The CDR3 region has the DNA TGTGCCAGCAGTTTAGCCGGACTAGCTGGAGATGAGCAGTTCTTC. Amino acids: CASSLAGLAGDEQFF.